Shown below are 31 T cell receptor beta chains from a single sample sequenced in a study of Graves' ophthalmopathy and Graves' hyperthyroidism. Amplification of the TCR beta CDR3 regions used RNA transcripts (as template). Amplification began with first-round RT-PCR using HTBI primers, then second-round multiplex PCR was performed. Using its own MiXCR run on the multiplex PCR reads, TCRdb lists one record per CDR3 protein. The sample lists more than 300,000 distinct CDR3 sequences; about 15% were seen once. The sequenced sample consisted of peripheral blood. The receptor set was obtained from an adult woman with stable Graves' hyperthyroidism.

The chain is built from TRBV12-3 or TRBV12-4 and TRBJ2-5; 7 bases fit TRBD1. V lost 5 bases to trimming and J lost 4 bases; unmatched junction nucleotides: 10. The CDR3 extends over 15 amino acids. The CDR3 loop reads CASSHRDSRGETQYF. CDR3 sequence (DNA): TGTGCCAGCAGTCACCGGGACAGTCGGGGAGAGACCCAGTACTTC.

This clonotype was detected a few times. The chain has TRBV27 and TRBJ2-7; 9 bases line up with TRBD2. V gave up 3 bases and J gave up 0 bases; unmatched junction bases: 3. This CDR3 is 15 amino acids long. CDR1 is MNHEY, CDR2 SMNVEV, per germline (reference sequence). The CDR3 spells CASSFLTSGSYEQYF. DNA of the CDR3: TGTGCCAGCAGTTTTCTGACTAGCGGCTCCTACGAGCAGTACTTC.

This clonotype has a single count. The rearrangement joins TRBV19 to TRBJ1-5; tentatively, D is TRBD1 (6 bases). V was cut by 6 bases and J by 2 bases, with 20 bases left in between. The CDR3 has 17 residues. Germline values: CDR1 LNHDA, CDR2 SQIVND (reference sequence). CDR3 protein: CASRNHRVGHGNQPQHF. CDR3 coding DNA: TGTGCCAGTAGAAACCACAGGGTAGGGCATGGCAATCAGCCCCAGCATTTT. The full variable domain, rest sourced from reference TRBV19 and TRBJ1-5, is DGGITQSPKYLFRKEGQNVTLSCEQNLNHDAMYWYRQDPGQGLRLIYYSQIVNDFQKGDIAEGYSVSREKKESFPLTVTSAQKNPTAFYLCASRNHRVGHGNQPQHFGDGTRLSIL.

This clonotype was seen at least ten times. The CDR3 here is CASSRWASNTEAFF. CDR3 bases: TGTGCCAGCAGCCGCTGGGCCTCGAATACTGAAGCTTTCTTT. The J gene is TRBJ1-1, the V gene TRBV7-8; D unclear. Germline CDR1 reads SGHVS; CDR2 reads FQNEAQ. The CDR3 spans 14 residues. V lost 5 bases, J lost 5 bases, and 15 bases lay in between. The full variable domain, with the rest looked up from reference TRBV7-8 and TRBJ1-1, is GAGVSQSPRYKVAKRGQDVALRCDPISGHVSLFWYQQALGQGPEFLTYFQNEAQLDKSGLPSDRFFAERPEGSVSTLKIQRTQQEDSAVYLCASSRWASNTEAFFGQGTRLTVV.

This clonotype was seen ten or more times. V usage is TRBV12-3 or TRBV12-4 and J usage is TRBJ2-7; 7 bases agree with TRBD2. The junction had 5 bases not matched to a gene; V was cut back by 1 base and J by 5 bases. CDR3 size: 14 residues. CDR3 sequence reads: CASSLVAGVNEQYF. For the CDR3, the DNA is TGTGCCAGCAGTTTAGTGGCGGGAGTCAACGAGCAGTACTTC.

This clonotype was counted at least ten times. This chain links TRBV29-1 with TRBJ1-1, with D possibly TRBD1 on 5 matching bases. Germline V gene data show CDR1 as SQVTM and CDR2 as ANQGSEA. V lost 6 bases and J 2 bases, leaving 13 bases between the germline ends. CDR3 length equals 13 residues. The CDR3 region is CSVRGPINTEAFF. In DNA, the CDR3 is TGCAGCGTACGGGGACCCATAAACACTGAAGCTTTCTTT.

There are many counts of this clonotype. The chain joins TRBV14 to TRBJ2-7, with 7 bases identical to TRBD2. CDR1 and CDR2 from the germline V gene are SGHDN and FVKESK. This CDR3 comprises 14 residues. Trimming cost V 1 base and J 2 bases; bases outside gene matches: 2. Here the CDR3 DNA reads TGTGCCAGCAGCCAAGCGGGGGGACCCTACGAGCAGTACTTC. It is translated as CASSQAGGPYEQYF.

The rearrangement links TRBV7-8 to TRBJ1-3; D is uncertain. V gave up 3 bases and J gave up 4 bases, with 10 bases separating them. This CDR3 is 14 amino acids long. Germline V gene data show CDR1 as SGHVS and CDR2 as FQNEAQ. The CDR3, as DNA: TGTGCCAGCAGCTTGTCCGGGTTCGGAAACACCATATATTTT. It codes for CASSLSGFGNTIYF.

This clonotype was observed many times. This chain connects TRBV6-5 to TRBJ2-5, with 7 bases fitting TRBD1. The germline gives CDR1 MNHEY, CDR2 SVGAGI. The length of the CDR3 is 16 residues. V lost 0 bases, J lost 2 bases, and 6 bases stayed unmatched. CDR3 residues: CASSYSIGDSQETQYF. CDR3 nucleotide sequence: TGTGCCAGCAGTTACTCAATTGGGGACAGTCAAGAGACCCAGTACTTC.

This clonotype appeared many times. The V call is TRBV19, the J call TRBJ2-4; possible D gene TRBD2, 5 bases. V was clipped by 7 bases and J by 6 bases, with 22 bases between them. Looked up from germline, CDR1 is LNHDA and CDR2 is SQIVND (reference sequence). The CDR3 covers 16 residues. The CDR3 region is CASNDAPDRGGNIQYF. The CDR3 nucleotides are TGTGCCAGTAATGACGCGCCTGATCGGGGTGGAAACATTCAGTACTTC.

At least ten counts were recorded for this clonotype. The rearrangement joins TRBV7-4 to TRBJ2-6; the match to TRBD2 covers 9 bases. Trimming took 1 base from V and 0 from J; bases not matched to a gene: 10. The CDR3 totals 20 residues. CDR1 is SGHVT and CDR2 is SQSDAQ in the germline V gene. The CDR3: CASSLVRGLAGASGANVLTF. The CDR3 region has the DNA TGTGCCAGCAGCTTAGTTCGGGGCTTAGCGGGAGCCTCTGGGGCCAACGTCCTGACTTTC.

This clonotype was counted ten times or more. This sequence joins TRBV28 and TRBJ2-7; no reliable D call. The V and J ends lost 6 bases and 0 bases respectively, with 12 bases between them. The germline V gene has CDR1 MDHEN and CDR2 SYDVKM. The CDR3 has 14 amino acids. CDR3 nucleotide sequence: TGTGCCAGCAGCATATACCATGCCTCCTACGAGCAGTACTTC. Its translation is CASSIYHASYEQYF.

This clonotype was recorded many times. The chain carries TRBV27 and TRBJ1-5; D not resolved. Germline CDR1 and CDR2: MNHEY and SMNVEV (reference sequence). CDR3 length: 13 residues. V was shortened by 2 bases and J by 3 bases, with 5 bases between the two germline ends. CDR3 loop: CASSLITNQPQHF. DNA of the CDR3: TGTGCCAGCAGTTTAATAACCAATCAGCCCCAGCATTTT.

This clonotype was seen repeatedly, ten times or more. V usage is TRBV13 and J usage is TRBJ1-3; possible D gene TRBD1, 5 bases. Germline CDR1 is PRHDT and CDR2 is FYEKMQ (reference sequence). CDR3 length: 16 residues. The germline V and J ends were trimmed by 2 bases and 3 bases, with 14 bases remaining between them. In DNA form, the CDR3 reads TGTGCCAGCAGCTTATTGGGGGTTGAACTTGGAAACACCATATATTTT. Translated, it gives CASSLLGVELGNTIYF.

This clonotype occurred many times. The V and J genes are TRBV18 and TRBJ2-2; no clear D gene. The CDR3 loop spans 15 amino acids. V was shortened by 4 bases and J by 0 bases, with 9 bases between the two germline ends. CDR1 KGHSH and CDR2 LQKENI come from the germline V gene. In DNA form, the CDR3 reads TGTGCCAGCTCACAAAGCTGGGCGAACACCGGGGAGCTGTTTTTT. It is translated as CASSQSWANTGELFF.

In this sample, this clonotype turned up many times. At one end the junction does not follow the germline gene, possibly because of a read error. This rearrangement joins TRBV20-1 to TRBJ2-7, with 11 bases identical to TRBD1. The CDR3 is made up of 14 amino acids. Per the germline V gene, CDR1 is DFQATT and CDR2 is SNEGSKA (reference sequence). DNA of the CDR3: TGCAATGCTTTGGGACAGGGGGTTTCCTACGAGCAGTACTTC. It codes for CNALGQGVSYEQYF.

This clonotype turned up a few times. The chain joins TRBV4-1 to TRBJ2-4, with D maybe TRBD2 (5 bases). This CDR3 region has 16 residues. Germline-derived CDR1 and CDR2 are MGHRA and YSYEKL. The V end lost 2 bases, the J end lost 5 bases, and 16 bases lay between the germline ends. Written as DNA, the CDR3 is TGCGCCAGCAGCCAACGGGAAAGCGGTAGGGAAAACATTCAGTACTTC. This translates into CASSQRESGRENIQYF.

This clonotype was seen repeatedly, ten times or more. J is TRBJ1-1 and V is TRBV29-1, with 7 bases fitting TRBD1. The CDR3 runs 14 residues. Losses at the gene ends were 6 bases for V and 3 bases for J; bases not matched to a gene: 10. Germline lookup yields CDR1 SQVTM and CDR2 ANQGSEA. CDR3 loop: CSVRTGGRDTEAFF. The CDR3 DNA reads as TGCAGCGTCCGGACAGGTGGAAGGGACACTGAAGCTTTCTTT.

About this clonotype: A read error may be the cause here, since a much bigger clone is one base away. This CDR3 fails to terminate in the conserved phenylalanine or tryptophan, so it likely reflects a read error. V is TRBV7-6 and J is TRBJ1-2; D is unresolved. This CDR3 contains 13 residues. The germline V gene encodes CDR1 SGHVS and CDR2 FNYEAQ. The germline V and J ends were trimmed by 2 bases and 7 bases, with 11 bases remaining between them. This CDR3 is CASSLLAEGGYTV. The CDR3, as DNA: TGTGCCAGCAGCTTACTAGCTGAAGGTGGCTACACCGTC.

This clonotype occurred many times. The V and J genes are TRBV6-1 and TRBJ1-1; D may be TRBD1 (6 bases). CDR3 length: 12 residues. The germline CDR1 and CDR2 sequences are MNHNS and SASEGT. V was pared by 4 bases and J by 4 bases, with 7 bases between. CDR3 coding DNA: TGTGCCAGCAGTGCACAGGGCACTGAAGCTTTCTTT. It translates to CASSAQGTEAFF.

At least ten counts were recorded for this clonotype. V and J are TRBV24-1 and TRBJ2-7, with D tentatively TRBD2 (6 bases). Germline loops: CDR1 KGHDR, CDR2 SFDVKD. V was trimmed by 3 bases and J by 8 bases, leaving 13 bases between them. The CDR3 has 13 amino acids. CDR3 loop: CATSDGGRTKQYF. The CDR3 DNA sequence: TGTGCCACCAGTGATGGGGGGAGAACCAAGCAGTACTTC.

In its sample, this clonotype was seen many times. The gene calls are TRBV5-5 and TRBJ2-7, with a weak D call TRBD2 (5 bases). Germline assignment: CDR1 SGHKS and CDR2 YYEKEE (reference sequence). V lost 1 base to trimming and J lost 0 bases, with 11 bases between them. The CDR3 has 15 amino acids. CDR3 residues: CASSLREYSSYEQYF. The CDR3 coding sequence is TGTGCCAGCAGCTTGAGGGAGTACAGCTCCTACGAGCAGTACTTC.

This clonotype was seen ten or more times. V gene TRBV5-1 combines with J gene TRBJ2-5, with D perhaps TRBD1 or TRBD2 (5 bases each). Germline CDR1 and CDR2: SGHRS and YFSETQ. The CDR3 extends over 15 amino acids. The V end was cut by 1 base, the J end by 2 bases, with 12 bases between. The CDR3 sequence is CASSLFSGGQETQYF. DNA of the CDR3: TGCGCCAGCAGCTTGTTTTCTGGGGGACAAGAGACCCAGTACTTC.

This clonotype was seen ten or more times. V gene TRBV20-1 combines with J gene TRBJ2-7; D call uncertain. Germline V gene sequence: CDR1 DFQATT, CDR2 SNEGSKA (reference sequence). The CDR3 covers 14 residues. The V end was cut by 0 bases, the J end by 3 bases, with 12 bases between. In DNA form, the CDR3 reads TGCAGTGCTAGAGATCGGCCCGGTAACTACGAGCAGTACTTC. This encodes CSARDRPGNYEQYF.

This clonotype was observed many times. Compared with germline, one end of the junction differs, possibly owing to a read error. This CDR3 is CASSAMSGSNTGELFF. DNA for the CDR3: TGTGCTAGCAGCGCTATGAGCGGGAGTAACACCGGGGAGCTGTTTTTT. The gene calls are TRBV7-7 and TRBJ2-2; TRBD2 aligns across 8 bases. The germline V gene has CDR1 SSHAT and CDR2 FNYEAQ (reference sequence). The CDR3 is 16 amino acids.

Many counts were recorded for this clonotype. This rearrangement joins TRBV12-3 or TRBV12-4 to TRBJ1-1; TRBD1 might be the D (5 bases). Trimming removed 6 bases from V and 5 bases from J, with 13 bases in between. The CDR3 runs 13 residues. In nucleotides, the CDR3 is TGTGCCAGCAGCCCCCCCTGGGGGACTGAAGCTTTCTTT. Translating gives CASSPPWGTEAFF.

The table lists this clonotype with many counts. This chain connects TRBV2 to TRBJ1-5, with TRBD1 as a possible D gene (5 bases). The CDR3 has 14 amino acids. Germline V gene sequence: CDR1 SNHLY, CDR2 FYNNEI. V lost 1 base and J lost 3, with 7 bases in between. The CDR3 bases are TGTGCCAGCAGTGAAGGGACAACCAATCAGCCCCAGCATTTT. This gives the protein CASSEGTTNQPQHF.

This clonotype was recorded at least ten times. A much larger clone is a single base away; this may be a read error. This chain links TRBV7-2 with TRBJ2-5; maybe TRBD2 (6 bases). This CDR3 contains 14 residues. The ends were cut back, 1 base at V and 3 bases at J, with 9 bases in the middle. Per germline, CDR1 SGHTA and CDR2 FQGNSA. The CDR3 is CASSLGVAEETQYF. CDR3 DNA sequence: TGTGCCAGCAGCTTAGGGGTAGCGGAAGAGACCCAGTACTTC.

This clonotype has a handful of counts. It may be a read error: a sequence one base away is much more abundant. The chain uses TRBV7-8 and TRBJ1-1; 7 bases line up with TRBD1. CDR1 and CDR2 (germline): SGHVS, FQNEAQ. This CDR3 is built from 15 residues. In DNA, the CDR3 is TGTGCCAGCAGCCCCCTACGGAGAGGGGGCCATGAAGCTTGCTTT. Translated, it gives CASSPLRRGGHEACF.

This clonotype has a count of ten or more. The J gene is TRBJ2-7, the V gene TRBV20-1; the match to TRBD2 covers 10 bases. The germline CDR1 and CDR2 sequences are DFQATT and SNEGSKA (reference sequence). The CDR3 has 16 amino acids. Losses at the gene ends were 7 bases for V and 6 bases for J; bases not matched to a gene: 18. The CDR3 loop reads CSVPRLAGVGQAEQYF. The CDR3 bases are TGCAGTGTCCCCCGCCTAGCGGGAGTAGGTCAGGCCGAGCAGTACTTC.

This clonotype was recorded a few times. The rearrangement uses TRBV25-1 and TRBJ2-5; D is uncertain. The CDR3 sequence is 13 residues long. Germline V gene lookup returns CDR1 MGHDK and CDR2 SYGVNS. V was shortened by 1 base and J by 4 bases, with 7 bases between the two germline ends. CDR3 amino acids: CASSEWAIETQYF. DNA of the CDR3: TGTGCCAGCAGTGAATGGGCAATAGAGACCCAGTACTTC. The full variable domain, in which reference TRBV25-1 and TRBJ2-5 provide the parts outside the CDR3, is EADIYQTPRYLVIGTGKKITLECSQTMGHDKMYWYQQDPGMELHLIHYSYGVNSTEKGDLSSESTVSRIRTEHFPLTLESARPSHTSQYLCASSEWAIETQYFGPGTRLLVL.